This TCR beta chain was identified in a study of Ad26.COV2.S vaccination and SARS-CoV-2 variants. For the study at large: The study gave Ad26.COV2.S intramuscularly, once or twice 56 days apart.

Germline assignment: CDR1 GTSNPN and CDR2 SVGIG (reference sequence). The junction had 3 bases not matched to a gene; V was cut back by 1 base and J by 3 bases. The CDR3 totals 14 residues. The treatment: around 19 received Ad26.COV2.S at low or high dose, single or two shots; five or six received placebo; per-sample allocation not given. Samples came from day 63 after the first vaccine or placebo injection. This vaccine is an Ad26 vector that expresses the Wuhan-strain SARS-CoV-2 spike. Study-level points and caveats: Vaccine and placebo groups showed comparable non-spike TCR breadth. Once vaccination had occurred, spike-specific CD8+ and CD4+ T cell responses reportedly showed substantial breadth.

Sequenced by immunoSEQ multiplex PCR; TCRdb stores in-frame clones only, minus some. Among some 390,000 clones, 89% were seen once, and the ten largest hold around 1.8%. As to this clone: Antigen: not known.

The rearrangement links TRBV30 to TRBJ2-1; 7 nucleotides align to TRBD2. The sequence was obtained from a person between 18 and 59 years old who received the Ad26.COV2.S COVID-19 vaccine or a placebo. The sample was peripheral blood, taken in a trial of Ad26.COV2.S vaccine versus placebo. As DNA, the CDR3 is TGTGCCTGGAGTGCGGGAGGCAACTACAATGAGCAGTTCTTC. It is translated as CAWSAGGNYNEQFF.